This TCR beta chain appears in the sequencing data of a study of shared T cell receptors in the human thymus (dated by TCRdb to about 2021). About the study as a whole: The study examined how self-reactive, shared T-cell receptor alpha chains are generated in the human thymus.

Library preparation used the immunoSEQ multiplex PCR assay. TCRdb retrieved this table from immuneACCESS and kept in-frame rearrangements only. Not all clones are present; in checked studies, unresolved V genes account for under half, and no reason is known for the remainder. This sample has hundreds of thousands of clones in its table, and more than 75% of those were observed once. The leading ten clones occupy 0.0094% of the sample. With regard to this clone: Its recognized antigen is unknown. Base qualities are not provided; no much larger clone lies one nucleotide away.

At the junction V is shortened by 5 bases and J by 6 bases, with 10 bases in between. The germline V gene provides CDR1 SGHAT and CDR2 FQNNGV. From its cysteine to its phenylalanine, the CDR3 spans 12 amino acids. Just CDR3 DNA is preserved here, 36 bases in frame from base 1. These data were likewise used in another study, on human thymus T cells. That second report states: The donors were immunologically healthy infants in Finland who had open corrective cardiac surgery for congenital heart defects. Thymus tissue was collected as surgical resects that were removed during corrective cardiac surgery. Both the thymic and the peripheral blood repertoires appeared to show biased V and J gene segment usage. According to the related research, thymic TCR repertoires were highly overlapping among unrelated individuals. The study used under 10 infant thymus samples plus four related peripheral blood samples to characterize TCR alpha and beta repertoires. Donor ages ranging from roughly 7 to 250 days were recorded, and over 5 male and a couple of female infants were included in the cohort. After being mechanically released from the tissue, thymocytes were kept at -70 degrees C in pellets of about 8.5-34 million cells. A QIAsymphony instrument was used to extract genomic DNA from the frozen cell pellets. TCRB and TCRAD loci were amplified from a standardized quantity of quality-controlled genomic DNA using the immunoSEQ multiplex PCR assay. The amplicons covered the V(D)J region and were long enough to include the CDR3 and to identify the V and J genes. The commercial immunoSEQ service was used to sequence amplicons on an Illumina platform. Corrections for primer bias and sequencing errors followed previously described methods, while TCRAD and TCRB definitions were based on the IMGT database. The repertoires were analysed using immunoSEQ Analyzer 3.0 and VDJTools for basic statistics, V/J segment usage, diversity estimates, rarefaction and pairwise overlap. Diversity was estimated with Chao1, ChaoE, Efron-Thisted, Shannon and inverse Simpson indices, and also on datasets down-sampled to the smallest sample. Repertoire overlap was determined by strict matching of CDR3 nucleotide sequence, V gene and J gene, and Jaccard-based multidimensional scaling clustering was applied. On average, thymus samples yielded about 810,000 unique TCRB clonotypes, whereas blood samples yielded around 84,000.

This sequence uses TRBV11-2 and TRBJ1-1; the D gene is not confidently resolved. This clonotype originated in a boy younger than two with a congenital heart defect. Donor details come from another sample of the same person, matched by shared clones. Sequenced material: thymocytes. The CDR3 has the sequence CASSPEGSEAFF. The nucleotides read TGTGCCAGCAGCCCGGAGGGCTCTGAAGCTTTCTTT.